These 30 T cell receptor beta chains were all obtained from the same sample, sequenced in a study of cytomegalovirus exposure and HLA in healthy donors (dated by TCRdb to between 2016 and 2019). To prepare the library, the immunoSEQ multiplex PCR assay was applied. The multiplex PCR relied on a mix of 60 forward primers for TCR Vbeta segments and 13 reverse primers for TCR Jbeta segments. Held by TCRdb, this immuneACCESS table contains in-frame sequences only and omits some clones. Under half of the omission traces to an unresolved V gene where checked; the cause of the rest is unknown. Across this sample there are tens of thousands of clones, with approximately 78% seen only once. Clones ranked in the top ten supply approximately 4.6% of the sample. Sequencing input: PBMCs. Every receptor here comes from a man in his forties in good health and CMV-seronegative.

V gene TRBV23-1 combines with J gene TRBJ2-6, with D possibly TRBD2 on 5 matching bases. TRBV23-1 carries the ORF label, with uncertain function. CDR3 length: 19 residues. V was trimmed by 2 bases and J by 0 bases, leaving 17 bases between them. CDR3 region: CASSQTGRGRVSGANVLTF. Written as DNA, the CDR3 is TGCGCCAGCAGTCAAACGGGCAGAGGGAGAGTCTCTGGGGCCAACGTCCTGACTTTC.

J is TRBJ1-5 and V is TRBV2, with D possibly matching TRBD1 (5 bases). Deletions cut 1 base from V and 7 bases from J, with 11 bases between. Germline-derived CDR1 and CDR2 are SNHLY and FYNNEI. This CDR3 comprises 14 residues. In DNA, the CDR3 is TGTGCCAGCAGTGAAGAACGTAGGGGACAGCCCCAGCATTTT. It yields the protein CASSEERRGQPQHF.

This chain links TRBV7-9 with TRBJ2-5; possible D gene TRBD2, 5 bases. The J call could be wrong; TRBJ2-7 is a better fit for the DNA end. Germline V gene lookup returns CDR1 SEHNR and CDR2 FQNEAQ (reference sequence). The CDR3 covers 14 residues. CDR3 sequence (DNA): TGTGCCAGCAGCTTAGGTGGGAGTGCCCACGAGCAGTACTTC. It yields the protein CASSLGGSAHEQYF.

V usage is TRBV4-3 and J usage is TRBJ2-1; 8 bases agree with TRBD2. Trimming removed 0 bases from V and 7 bases from J; junction bases left unmatched: 8. Germline CDR1 and CDR2: LGHNA and YSLEER. This CDR3 comprises 16 residues. CDR3 amino acids: CASSQDPGSGRNEQFF. The CDR3 DNA follows: TGCGCCAGCAGCCAAGACCCTGGCAGCGGGAGAAATGAGCAGTTCTTC.

This clone was found once. This chain links TRBV6-6 with TRBJ1-5; TRBD1 is a possible D gene (5 bases). V was pared by 6 bases and J by 5 bases, with 8 bases between. The CDR3 is made up of 12 amino acids. CDR1 and CDR2 from the germline V gene are MNHNY and SVGAGI (reference sequence). The CDR3 DNA follows: TGTGCCAGCAGGCCACAGGATCAGCCCCAGCATTTT. Amino acids: CASRPQDQPQHF.

The genes are TRBV28 and TRBJ1-6; D not resolved. Looked up from germline, CDR1 is MDHEN and CDR2 is SYDVKM. The CDR3 length is 15 residues. V lost 5 bases and J 4 bases, leaving 12 bases between the germline ends. CDR3 DNA: TGTGCCAGCAGTGAAGGACTGGCTTATAATTCACCCCTCCACTTT. Protein: CASSEGLAYNSPLHF.

The sample holds a few counts of this clone. The gene calls are TRBV6-1 and TRBJ2-6, with D possibly TRBD1 on 6 matching bases. The germline gives CDR1 MNHNS, CDR2 SASEGT. The CDR3 sequence is 16 residues long. The V and J ends lost 4 bases and 10 bases respectively, with 20 bases between them. Here the CDR3 reads CASSASGTLPGNVLTF. CDR3 nucleotides: TGTGCCAGCAGTGCCTCCGGGACATTACCGGGAAACGTCCTGACTTTC.

The J gene is TRBJ2-1, the V gene TRBV27; 12 nucleotides agree with TRBD2. The germline gives CDR1 MNHEY, CDR2 SMNVEV (reference sequence). Trimming took 4 bases from V and 14 from J; bases not matched to a gene: 6. The CDR3 is 13 residues long. As DNA, the CDR3 is TGTGCCAGCAGTTCTCCACTAGCGGGAGGCGAGTTCTTC. Translating it yields CASSSPLAGGEFF.

This rearrangement joins TRBV7-2 to TRBJ1-5; 8 bases map to TRBD1. The CDR3 runs 16 residues. Trimming at V came to 5 bases and at J to 3 bases, leaving 9 bases not matched to a gene. Germline-derived CDR1 and CDR2 are SGHTA and FQGNSA. This chain's CDR3 is CASSPESQGVNQPQHF. In nucleotides, the CDR3 is TGTGCCAGCAGCCCAGAGTCACAGGGGGTCAATCAGCCCCAGCATTTT.

This clone was counted between two and nine times. The chain uses TRBV5-6 and TRBJ2-7; the match to TRBD2 covers 7 bases. V shed 7 bases, J shed 7 bases, and the junction held 17 bases outside the gene matches. Germline V lookup: CDR1 SGHDT, CDR2 YYEEEE. There are 15 residues in the CDR3. CDR3 bases: TGTGCCAGCTCCCCCACCCGGCTAGCGGTCATGGAGCAGTACTTC. Encoded protein: CASSPTRLAVMEQYF.

This sequence joins TRBV9 and TRBJ2-7, with TRBD1 matching 8 bases. V lost 3 bases and J lost 3; bases outside the gene matches: 8. This CDR3 has 15 residues. Germline loops: CDR1 SGDLS, CDR2 YYNGEE. The chain's CDR3 is CASSGGQGPIYEQYF. CDR3 in DNA: TGTGCCAGCAGCGGAGGACAGGGTCCCATCTACGAGCAGTACTTC.

The chain couples TRBV4-3 to TRBJ2-4; weak D call: TRBD2 (6 bases). The CDR3 has 16 amino acids. Germline V gives CDR1 LGHNA, CDR2 YSLEER. The V gene lost 0 bases and the J gene lost 4 bases, with 13 bases spanning the gap. The CDR3 spells CASSQDLAGRKNIQYF. The CDR3 DNA follows: TGCGCCAGCAGCCAAGATCTCGCGGGAAGGAAAAACATTCAGTACTTC.

J is TRBJ2-1 and V is TRBV6-5; 14 bases match TRBD2. Trimming cost V 8 bases and J 7 bases; bases outside gene matches: 1. Germline V gives CDR1 MNHEY, CDR2 SVGAGI. This CDR3 comprises 13 residues. The CDR3 region is CASGTSGSNEQFF. The CDR3, as DNA: TGTGCCAGCGGGACTAGCGGGAGTAATGAGCAGTTCTTC.

The chain employs TRBV4-2 and TRBJ2-1; TRBD2 agrees at 10 bases. This CDR3 has 15 residues. CDR1 is LGHNA, CDR2 YNFKEQ, per germline. Germline trimming cut 4 bases from V and 2 bases from J; bases unmatched to any gene: 2. The DNA for the CDR3 is TGTGCCAGCAGCCCCCTAGCGGGAGCCTACAATGAGCAGTTCTTC. This codes for CASSPLAGAYNEQFF.

J is TRBJ1-5 and V is TRBV6-5, with D possibly matching TRBD1 (5 bases). In germline, CDR1 is MNHEY, CDR2 SVGAGI. With 6 bases removed from V and 1 base from J, the gap between germline ends came to 10 bases. The CDR3 is made up of 14 amino acids. CDR3 bases: TGTGCCAGCAGGACGGGGGGAAGCAATCAGCCCCAGCATTTT. This codes for CASRTGGSNQPQHF.

The genes are TRBV7-8 and TRBJ2-5; 13 bases fit TRBD2. The DNA end lines up better with TRBJ2-7; the J call may be wrong. CDR3 length: 15 amino acids. CDR1 and CDR2 (germline): SGHVS, FQNEAQ. CDR3 nucleotides: TGTGCCAGCAGCACAACTAGCGGGAGGGCCTACGAGCAGTACTTC. Amino acids: CASSTTSGRAYEQYF.

This chain joins TRBV2 and TRBJ1-1; 7 bases align to TRBD1. Trimming at V came to 6 bases and at J to 6 bases, leaving 7 bases not matched to a gene. The CDR3 covers 13 residues. The germline CDR1 and CDR2 sequences are SNHLY and FYNNEI. The CDR3 here is CASSRQGNPEAFF. The DNA of the CDR3 is TGTGCCAGCAGCCGACAGGGTAACCCTGAAGCTTTCTTT.

This clone was detected a few times. The V gene is TRBV7-3, the J gene TRBJ2-1; 8 bases fit TRBD2. J lost 6 bases, V lost 2 bases, and 3 bases had no gene match. The CDR3 covers 14 residues. Germline values: CDR1 SGHTA, CDR2 FQGTGA. The CDR3 DNA follows: TGTGCCAGCAGCTTATCAGGACTAGCCAATGAGCAGTTCTTC. Residues: CASSLSGLANEQFF.

This clone was found once. The chain is built from TRBV9 and TRBJ2-2, with 8 bases identical to TRBD2. V trimming: 2 bases; J trimming: 4 bases; junction bases outside the gene matches: 1. Germline V gene lookup returns CDR1 SGDLS and CDR2 YYNGEE. This CDR3 region has 14 residues. The CDR3 reads CASSVGGVTGELFF. The CDR3 coding sequence is TGTGCCAGCAGCGTCGGGGGGGTCACCGGGGAGCTGTTTTTT.

This clone showed up just a few times. The V call is TRBV30, the J call TRBJ2-7; TRBD2 matches at 10 bases. Germline V gives CDR1 GTSNPN, CDR2 SVGIG (reference sequence). CDR3 size: 14 residues. V lost 0 bases and J lost 4; bases outside the gene matches: 3. The chain's CDR3 is CAWSVASGSYEQYF. CDR3 sequence (DNA): TGTGCCTGGAGTGTGGCTAGCGGGAGTTACGAGCAGTACTTC.

The chain joins TRBV10-3 to TRBJ1-5, with TRBD1 matching 12 bases. V was clipped by 8 bases and J by 6 bases; unmatched bases: 20. The CDR3 length is 19 residues. The V gene's germline CDR1 is ENHRY and CDR2 SYGVKD. As DNA, the CDR3 is TGTGCCATCCAAAGGGGGTGGTGGGACAGGGGGCGGAGTGTTCAGCCCCAGCATTTT. This gives the protein CAIQRGWWDRGRSVQPQHF.

The chain combines TRBV30 with TRBJ2-7; the D gene is possibly TRBD2 (5 bases). The CDR3 contains 12 residues. The V gene lost 2 bases and the J gene lost 4 bases, with 9 bases spanning the gap. Per germline, CDR1 GTSNPN and CDR2 SVGIG (reference sequence). CDR3 sequence (DNA): TGTGCCTGGAGTTCGATAGCGTACGAGCAGTACTTC. Its protein product is CAWSSIAYEQYF.

CDR3 coding DNA: TGTGCCAGCAGCCAAGATAAAGGGACAGGCTCCTACGAGCAGTACTTC. Translation gives CASSQDKGTGSYEQYF. The chain links TRBV14 to TRBJ2-7; 8 positions agree with TRBD1. The J segment lost 0 bases and the V segment lost 0 bases, leaving 4 bases of the junction unmatched. This CDR3 is 16 amino acids long. Germline lookup yields CDR1 SGHDN and CDR2 FVKESK. Looking up the rest from reference TRBV14 and TRBJ2-7 gives the full variable domain: EAGVTQFPSHSVIEKGQTVTLRCDPISGHDNLYWYRRVMGKEIKFLLHFVKESKQDESGMPNNRFLAERTGGTYSTLKVQPAELEDSGVYFCASSQDKGTGSYEQYFGPGTRLTVT.

This chain uses TRBV5-4 with TRBJ2-2, with a tentative D call TRBD1 (5 bases). Germline V lookup: CDR1 SGHNT, CDR2 YYREEE (reference sequence). CDR3 size: 13 residues. V lost 3 bases and J lost 8, with 11 bases in between. DNA for the CDR3: TGTGCCAGCAGCTGGACACCTAGGGGGGAGCTGTTTTTT. It specifies CASSWTPRGELFF. Full variable domain (missing parts from reference TRBV5-4 and TRBJ2-2): ETGVTQSPTHLIKTRGQQVTLRCSSQSGHNTVSWYQQALGQGPQFIFQYYREEENGRGNFPPRFSGLQFPNYSSELNVNALELDDSALYLCASSWTPRGELFFGEGSRLTVL.

This clone was picked up one time. The V gene is TRBV10-3, the J gene TRBJ2-7; 8 positions match TRBD1. Germline V CDR1 and CDR2: ENHRY, SYGVKD. The CDR3 sequence is 12 residues long. Germline trimming cut 2 bases from V and 6 bases from J; bases unmatched to any gene: 0. CDR3 in DNA: TGTGCCATCAGTGAGGACAGGGGCGAGCAGTACTTC. It yields the protein CAISEDRGEQYF.

This chain joins TRBV28 and TRBJ1-4; a weak D match, TRBD1 (5 bases). V was clipped by 3 bases and J by 0 bases, with 11 bases between them. This CDR3 is built from 16 residues. The V gene's germline CDR1 is MDHEN and CDR2 SYDVKM. Written as DNA, the CDR3 is TGTGCCAGCAGTTTTTCGCAGGGATCAACTAATGAAAAACTGTTTTTT. Its protein product is CASSFSQGSTNEKLFF.

This sequence joins TRBV14 and TRBJ2-7, with 7 nucleotides matching TRBD2. The CDR3 has 13 amino acids. The germline gives CDR1 SGHDN, CDR2 FVKESK. The ends lost 3 bases at V and 6 bases at J; junction bases unmatched: 5. The CDR3 DNA reads as TGTGCCAGCAGCCACGGACTAGTGGCCGAGCAGTACTTC. It yields the protein CASSHGLVAEQYF.

This sequence joins TRBV4-1 and TRBJ2-3; D perhaps matches TRBD1 (5 bases). Trimming removed 4 bases from V and 6 bases from J, with 20 bases in between. The CDR3 is 16 residues long. From germline, CDR1 is MGHRA and CDR2 YSYEKL. The DNA for the CDR3 is TGCGCCAGCAGCCCCACATATGGATACCCAGGGGATACGCAGTATTTT. Amino acid sequence: CASSPTYGYPGDTQYF.

V usage is TRBV9 and J usage is TRBJ1-3, with 9 nucleotides matching TRBD1. The CDR3 runs to 16 residues. Trimming cost V 1 base and J 0 bases; bases outside gene matches: 2. CDR1 is SGDLS and CDR2 is YYNGEE in the germline V gene. CDR3 loop: CASSVLTGGSGNTIYF. The CDR3 region has the DNA TGTGCCAGCAGCGTATTGACAGGGGGCTCTGGAAACACCATATATTTT.

The rearrangement uses TRBV2 and TRBJ2-6, with TRBD1 identical over 9 bases. This CDR3 contains 17 residues. Germline assignment: CDR1 SNHLY and CDR2 FYNNEI. With V trimmed by 4 bases and J by 0 bases, 4 bases remained unmatched. The CDR3 loop reads CASSGGTGPSGANVLTF. The CDR3 coding sequence is TGTGCCAGCAGTGGGGGGACAGGGCCCTCTGGGGCCAACGTCCTGACTTTC. Drawing the rest from reference TRBV2 and TRBJ2-6, the complete variable domain is EPEVTQTPSHQVTQMGQEVILRCVPISNHLYFYWYRQILGQKVEFLVSFYNNEISEKSEIFDDQFSVERPDGSNFTLKIRSTKLEDSAMYFCASSGGTGPSGANVLTFGAGSRLTVL.